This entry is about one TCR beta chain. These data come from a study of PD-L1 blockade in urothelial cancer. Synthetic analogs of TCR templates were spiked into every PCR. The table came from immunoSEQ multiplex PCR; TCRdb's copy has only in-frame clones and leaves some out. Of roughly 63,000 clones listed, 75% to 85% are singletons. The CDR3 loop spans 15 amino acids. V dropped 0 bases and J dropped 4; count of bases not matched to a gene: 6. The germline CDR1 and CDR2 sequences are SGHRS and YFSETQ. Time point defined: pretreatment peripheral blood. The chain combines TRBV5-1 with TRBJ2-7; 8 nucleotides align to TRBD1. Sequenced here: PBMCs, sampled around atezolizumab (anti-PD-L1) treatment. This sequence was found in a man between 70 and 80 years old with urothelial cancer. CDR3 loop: CASSLEAGGEYEQYF. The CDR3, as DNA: TGCGCCAGCAGCTTGGAGGCAGGGGGCGAGTACGAGCAGTACTTC. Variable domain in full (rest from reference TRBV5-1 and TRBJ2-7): KAGVTQTPRYLIKTRGQQVTLSCSPISGHRSVSWYQQTPGQGLQFLFEYFSETQRNKGNFPGRFSGRQFSNSRSEMNVSTLELGDSALYLCASSLEAGGEYEQYFGPGTRLTVT.